The present entry profiles one T cell receptor beta chain with its context. Its specificity is not known. This sample was taken from a study of T cells in localized non-small cell lung cancer. Broader study findings: A median of roughly 57 clones ranked among the top 100 in tumor appeared in adjacent lung.

The method was immunoSEQ multiplex PCR; TCRdb's version includes in-frame clones alone and lacks a portion of them. The sample yields around 19,000 clones, about 83% seen once. The CDR3 sequence is 15 residues long. Germline V gene lookup returns CDR1 KGHSH and CDR2 LQKENI. V gave up 2 bases and J gave up 2 bases, with 7 bases separating them. Source: peripheral blood, taken before any cancer treatment. This chain joins TRBV18 and TRBJ2-6; no reliable D call. The TCR sequence derives from a male donor aged 60 or over with stage III lung adenocarcinoma. This chain's CDR3 is CASSPGPTGANVLTF. In nucleotides, the CDR3 is TGTGCCAGCTCACCAGGCCCAACTGGGGCCAACGTCCTGACTTTC.